This T cell receptor beta chain was sequenced for a study of PD-1 blockade in classical Hodgkin lymphoma. The length of the CDR3 is 14 residues. CDR1 and CDR2 (germline): SGHAT, FQNNGV. The V and J ends lost 5 bases and 4 bases respectively, with 14 bases between them. The study's findings and limits: Healthy donors reportedly exceeded newly diagnosed patients in baseline TCR diversity.

Time point described: cycle 4 day 1 (C4D1), after 6 weeks of nivolumab. Relapses following autologous stem cell transplantation were seen in all patients, with brentuximab vedotin exposure varying. With regard to this clone: Its antigen is currently unknown.

Assay used: immunoSEQ multiplex PCR; TCRdb lists only in-frame clones, some missing. The table lists about 41,000 clones, approximately 71% of them singletons. This TCR was recovered from a human donor with classical Hodgkin lymphoma. Sequencing was performed on peripheral blood mononuclear cells (PBMCs), taken before the fourth cycle of nivolumab. This chain links TRBV11-2 with TRBJ1-2; possible D gene TRBD1, 5 bases. The CDR3 is CASSEGVGTYGYTF. The CDR3 bases are TGTGCCAGCAGCGAAGGGGTTGGAACCTATGGCTACACCTTC. Looking up the rest from reference TRBV11-2 and TRBJ1-2 gives the full variable domain: EAGVAQSPRYKIIEKRQSVAFWCNPISGHATLYWYQQILGQGPKLLIQFQNNGVVDDSQLPKDRFSAERLKGVDSTLKIQPAKLEDSAVYLCASSEGVGTYGYTFGSGTRLTVV.